Each of the 2 T cell receptor beta chains below was sequenced from the same sample in a study of human T cells and chemical hapten exposure. As to time point: patch test 2, 6 weeks after DPC sensitization. Stated treatment: therapeutic diphenylcyclopropenone sensitization with weekly scalp DPC. TCRdb reprocessed the RACE reads via MiXCR and lists one record per CDR3 protein. This table holds tens of thousands of distinct CDR3 sequences, 9.5% to 10% found once. The sequenced sample was whole blood, obtained in connection with sensitization to the hapten diphenylcyclopropenone (DPC). Receptors originate from a woman in her fifties or sixties with alopecia areata. Some clones in this sample may be carry-over from other donors' samples.

The chain joins TRBV7-6 to TRBJ2-1; D unresolved. Germline values: CDR1 SGHVS, CDR2 FNYEAQ. The CDR3 is 13 amino acids. Trimming cost V 5 bases and J 6 bases, with 11 bases left between them. CDR3 coding DNA: TGTGCCAGCAGCCAGGTTGGTGTCAATGAGCAGTTCTTC. Amino acid sequence: CASSQVGVNEQFF.

This clonotype was recorded at least ten times. CDR3 loop: CASSTPNNEQFF. DNA for the CDR3: TGTGCCAGCAGTACCCCCAACAATGAGCAGTTCTTC. The rearrangement links TRBV6-6 to TRBJ2-1, with D unclear. Trimming took 5 bases from V and 5 from J, leaving 7 bases between them. CDR1 and CDR2 from the germline V gene are MNHNY and SVGAGI (reference sequence). The CDR3 contains 12 residues.